Shown below are 20 T cell receptor beta chains from a single sample sequenced in a study of read filtering for tumor transcriptome and immune sequencing. The library was built from about 370 ng RNA with molecular barcoded adaptors for alpha/delta and beta/gamma chains. In TCRdb, the reads were re-called with MiXCR into one record per CDR3 protein. This table has 50,000 to 65,000 distinct CDR3 sequences, roughly 18% appearing once. The sample was a population of CD138-negative cells sorted from bone marrow. The receptors originated from a donor over 35 with multiple myeloma.

There are many counts of this clonotype. The V gene is TRBV2, the J gene TRBJ2-1, with TRBD2 identical over 9 bases. Germline V gives CDR1 SNHLY, CDR2 FYNNEI. The ends lost 6 bases at V and 4 bases at J; junction bases unmatched: 4. CDR3 length: 14 amino acids. DNA of the CDR3: TGTGCCAGCAGGGGACTAGCTCGGTACAATGAGCAGTTCTTC. Residues: CASRGLARYNEQFF.

At least ten counts were recorded for this clonotype. The chain uses TRBV7-3 and TRBJ2-3; no clear D gene. Trimming stripped 0 bases from V and 5 bases from J, with 6 bases between. CDR3 length: 13 residues. Germline V gene sequence: CDR1 SGHTA, CDR2 FQGTGA. The CDR3 DNA reads TGTGCCAGCAGCTTAACCCCCATAGATACGCAGTATTTT. Protein: CASSLTPIDTQYF.

This clonotype was found many times. This chain links TRBV6-6 with TRBJ2-2, with D unresolved. The CDR3 consists of 14 residues. The V gene lost 6 bases and the J gene lost 5 bases, with 13 bases spanning the gap. In germline, CDR1 is MNHNY, CDR2 SVGAGI (reference sequence). The CDR3 region is CASRPRALTGELFF. For the CDR3, the DNA is TGTGCCAGCAGACCCCGCGCATTGACCGGGGAGCTGTTTTTT.

The sample holds many counts of this clonotype. The V and J genes are TRBV6-1 and TRBJ1-6; D uncertain. Germline V gene sequence: CDR1 MNHNS, CDR2 SASEGT. This CDR3 spans 13 amino acids. Trimming took 7 bases from V and 7 from J, leaving 11 bases between them. CDR3 sequence: CASMGSRNSPLHF. DNA for the CDR3: TGTGCCAGCATGGGCAGCCGGAATTCACCCCTCCACTTT.

This clonotype has more than one count but fewer than ten. V usage is TRBV28 and J usage is TRBJ1-1; D unclear. The CDR3 covers 12 residues. The germline V gene has CDR1 MDHEN and CDR2 SYDVKM. V gave up 5 bases and J gave up 8 bases, with 12 bases separating them. CDR3 sequence reads: CASSTNVREAFF. CDR3 sequence (DNA): TGTGCCAGCAGTACGAATGTTCGCGAAGCTTTCTTT.

The V call is TRBV4-2, the J call TRBJ1-1, with D possibly being TRBD1 (6 bases). CDR1 LGHNA and CDR2 YNFKEQ come from the germline V gene. V was pared by 0 bases and J by 0 bases, with 8 bases between. The CDR3 totals 15 residues. The CDR3 sequence is CASSQEGAVNTEAFF. CDR3 DNA: TGTGCCAGCAGCCAAGAGGGGGCAGTGAACACTGAAGCTTTCTTT.

The chain couples TRBV10-2 to TRBJ1-1; no clear D. CDR1 is WSHSY and CDR2 is SAAADI in the germline V gene. The CDR3 has 16 residues. V lost 4 bases and J 2 bases, leaving 17 bases between the germline ends. CDR3 residues: CASSGPSFTANTEAFF. CDR3 DNA: TGCGCCAGCAGTGGCCCCTCCTTTACTGCCAACACTGAAGCTTTCTTT.

The chain has TRBV20-1 and TRBJ1-2; possibly TRBD1 for D (6 bases). Germline V gene sequence: CDR1 DFQATT, CDR2 SNEGSKA (reference sequence). This CDR3 spans 14 amino acids. Trimming left V 6 bases short and J 7 bases short, with 21 bases between. CDR3 DNA sequence: TGCAGTGCCCCCGAGGGGGGGTCATGGTCTGGCTACACCTTC. This encodes CSAPEGGSWSGYTF.

This clonotype was counted many times. The rearrangement uses TRBV2 and TRBJ1-2, with 7 bases identical to TRBD1. Losses at the gene ends were 6 bases for V and 2 bases for J; bases not matched to a gene: 3. The CDR3 contains 13 residues. Germline CDR1 SNHLY, CDR2 FYNNEI. The CDR3 reads CASRRGQNYGYTF. The CDR3 region has the DNA TGTGCCAGCAGACGGGGACAGAACTATGGCTACACCTTC.

This clonotype occurred many times. The V call is TRBV9, the J call TRBJ2-2; 7 nucleotides match TRBD2. V dropped 0 bases and J dropped 2; count of bases not matched to a gene: 4. CDR1 and CDR2 from the germline V gene are SGDLS and YYNGEE. The CDR3 length is 16 residues. The CDR3 region has the DNA TGTGCCAGCAGCGTAGTGGCGGGGGTTAACACCGGGGAGCTGTTTTTT. Translated, it gives CASSVVAGVNTGELFF. The full variable domain, its missing parts supplied by reference TRBV9 and TRBJ2-2, is DSGVTQTPKHLITATGQRVTLRCSPRSGDLSVYWYQQSLDQGLQFLIQYYNGEERAKGNILERFSAQQFPDLHSELNLSSLELGDSALYFCASSVVAGVNTGELFFGEGSRLTVL.

This clonotype was counted ten times or more. Germline is not matched at one junction end, which may reflect a read error. The V call is TRBV20-1, the J call TRBJ1-1, with 9 positions matching TRBD1. There are 14 residues in the CDR3. Germline assignment: CDR1 DFQATT and CDR2 SNEGSKA (reference sequence). The chain's CDR3 is CSARTSHRTGEAFF. In DNA, the CDR3 is TGCAGTGCTAGGACTTCACATAGGACAGGGGAAGCCTTCTTT.

This clonotype was counted at least ten times. This sequence joins TRBV29-1 and TRBJ2-2; the D is unclear. The germline V and J ends were trimmed by 4 bases and 1 base, with 10 bases remaining between them. This CDR3 spans 14 amino acids. Germline V lookup: CDR1 SQVTM, CDR2 ANQGSEA. CDR3 in DNA: TGCAGCGTTGCTTCGGTTTTGAACACCGGGGAGCTGTTTTTT. Translated, it gives CSVASVLNTGELFF.

In its sample, this clonotype was seen many times. The chain uses TRBV19 and TRBJ1-5; D is ambiguous. Germline V gene data show CDR1 as LNHDA and CDR2 as SQIVND (reference sequence). The CDR3 runs 14 residues. With 3 bases removed from V and 4 bases from J, the gap between germline ends came to 10 bases. DNA for the CDR3: TGTGCCAGTAGTATTCTGCTCCAGAATCAGCCCCAGCATTTT. Translating it yields CASSILLQNQPQHF.

This clonotype was seen ten or more times. This chain connects TRBV20-1 to TRBJ1-4, with D maybe TRBD1 (5 bases). Trimming took 3 bases from V and 4 from J, leaving 9 bases between them. Per germline, CDR1 DFQATT and CDR2 SNEGSKA (reference sequence). The CDR3 is 13 residues long. The CDR3 here is CSASAGRNEKLFF. DNA for the CDR3: TGCAGTGCTAGCGCAGGGCGTAATGAAAAACTGTTTTTT.

This clonotype came up many times. The rearrangement links TRBV5-1 to TRBJ1-2; D ambiguous. V lost 3 bases, J lost 4 bases, and 13 bases lay in between. Germline CDR1 SGHRS, CDR2 YFSETQ. This CDR3 comprises 14 residues. CDR3 coding DNA: TGCGCCAGCAGCTCCGAGGGTTCTGGCTATGGCTACACCTTC. It codes for CASSSEGSGYGYTF. Filled out from reference TRBV5-1 and TRBJ1-2, the complete variable domain reads KAGVTQTPRYLIKTRGQQVTLSCSPISGHRSVSWYQQTPGQGLQFLFEYFSETQRNKGNFPGRFSGRQFSNSRSEMNVSTLELGDSALYLCASSSEGSGYGYTFGSGTRLTVV.

Details on this clonotype: Possible read error: a much larger clone is one base away. The chain has TRBV28 and TRBJ2-7; D call uncertain. Per germline, CDR1 MDHEN and CDR2 SYDVKM. The V end lost 3 bases, the J end lost 2 bases, and 17 bases lay between the germline ends. The length of the CDR3 is 16 residues. The DNA for the CDR3 is TGTGCCAGCAGTTTTCACCTGGCGTACCTCCCCTACGAGCAGTACTTC. Protein sequence: CASSFHLAYLPYEQYF.

This clonotype was counted at least ten times. This rearrangement joins TRBV3-1 to TRBJ2-1; 13 bases are a match to TRBD2. Germline trimming cut 4 bases from V and 2 bases from J; bases unmatched to any gene: 11. The CDR3 sequence is 19 residues long. CDR1 and CDR2 (germline): LGHDT, YNNKEL (reference sequence). CDR3 loop: CASSPWTSGRISPYNEQFF. In DNA, the CDR3 is TGTGCCAGCAGCCCCTGGACTAGCGGGAGAATTAGTCCCTACAATGAGCAGTTCTTC.

The V and J genes are TRBV6-2 or TRBV6-3 and TRBJ2-3; either TRBD1 or TRBD2 may supply D (6 bases each). CDR3 length equals 15 residues. Germline V gene sequence: CDR1 MNHEY, CDR2 SVGEGT. Deletions cut 5 bases from V and 0 bases from J, with 12 bases between. CDR3 loop: CASSPGGHSTDTQYF. The CDR3 DNA sequence: TGTGCCAGCAGTCCCGGGGGACACAGCACAGATACGCAGTATTTT.

About this clonotype itself: A far more abundant clone sits one base away, making this likely a read error. The chain has TRBV7-3 and TRBJ2-1, with TRBD2 matching over 9 bases. This CDR3 region has 16 residues. The germline V gene has CDR1 SGHTA and CDR2 FQGTGA. The CDR3 here is CASSLAPLAGYNELFF. Here the CDR3 DNA reads TGTGCCAGCAGCTTAGCTCCCCTAGCGGGGTACAATGAGCTGTTCTTC.

This clonotype was observed at least ten times. The chain is built from TRBV5-5 and TRBJ2-7; 7 positions match TRBD1. This CDR3 comprises 14 residues. The junction had 8 bases not matched to a gene; V was cut back by 4 bases and J by 4 bases. CDR1 and CDR2 from the germline V gene are SGHKS and YYEKEE (reference sequence). DNA of the CDR3: TGTGCCAGCAGCCTGGCACAGGGGATATACGAGCAGTACTTC. Its protein is CASSLAQGIYEQYF.